Listed here are 17 T cell receptor beta chains from one sample, sequenced in a study of shared clonotypes between healthy human individuals. Data came from immunoSEQ multiplex PCR; TCRdb stores just in-frame clones and leaves some out. The sample has 2 million or so clones; roughly 94% are singletons. Sequenced input: naive CD4+ T cells sorted from blood. Subset: CD45RA+ positively selected. The receptors here all came from a man between 18 and 35 years old in good health.

With respect to this clone: Other DNA sequences in the same sample also yield this CDR3. V usage is TRBV5-4 and J usage is TRBJ2-5; D is undetermined. Trimming stripped 0 bases from V and 4 bases from J, with 7 bases between. The CDR3 extends over 13 amino acids. Germline CDR1 is SGHNT and CDR2 is YYREEE (reference sequence). The CDR3 sequence is CASSLGLLETQYF. The CDR3 nucleotides read TGTGCCAGCAGCTTGGGACTGTTAGAGACCCAGTACTTC.

This chain joins TRBV4-1 and TRBJ2-7; tentative D call: TRBD2 (7 bases). Germline CDR1 MGHRA, CDR2 YSYEKL. Trimming removed 2 bases at V and 4 bases at J, with 15 bases between. This CDR3 spans 15 amino acids. In DNA, the CDR3 is TGCGCCAGCAGCCAATCGGGGGGCAACTTGTACGAGCAGTACTTC. This encodes CASSQSGGNLYEQYF.

This clone was seen a single time. This chain connects TRBV18 to TRBJ1-1; 12 nucleotides agree with TRBD1. The CDR3 extends over 18 amino acids. V gave up 4 bases and J gave up 0 bases; unmatched junction bases: 9. Germline lookup yields CDR1 KGHSH and CDR2 LQKENI. In DNA form, the CDR3 reads TGTGCCAGCTCACAAATAACCGGGACAGGGGGCTTGAACACTGAAGCTTTCTTT. Its protein is CASSQITGTGGLNTEAFF.

V is TRBV7-9 and J is TRBJ1-1; D call uncertain. From germline, CDR1 is SEHNR and CDR2 FQNEAQ (reference sequence). This CDR3 spans 14 amino acids. V lost 2 bases and J 3 bases, leaving 10 bases between the germline ends. CDR3: CASSLIASHTEAFF. The CDR3 DNA reads as TGTGCCAGCAGCTTAATCGCCAGCCACACTGAAGCTTTCTTT.

This clone showed up just once. This chain links TRBV9 with TRBJ2-7; D assignment may be TRBD1 or TRBD2 (5 bases each). There are 17 residues in the CDR3. Germline V gene lookup returns CDR1 SGDLS and CDR2 YYNGEE. V gave up 0 bases and J gave up 1 base, with 17 bases separating them. CDR3 nucleotide sequence: TGTGCCAGCAGCGTAGGGATGCTGGCAGGGAGTTCCTACGAGCAGTACTTC. As protein: CASSVGMLAGSSYEQYF. Full variable domain (outside the CDR3, taken from reference TRBV9 and TRBJ2-7): DSGVTQTPKHLITATGQRVTLRCSPRSGDLSVYWYQQSLDQGLQFLIQYYNGEERAKGNILERFSAQQFPDLHSELNLSSLELGDSALYFCASSVGMLAGSSYEQYFGPGTRLTVT.

V is TRBV11-2 and J is TRBJ2-1; D call uncertain. The CDR3 loop spans 12 amino acids. The germline gives CDR1 SGHAT, CDR2 FQNNGV. V lost 5 bases, J lost 5 bases, and 7 bases lay in between. The CDR3 here is CASSHSDNEQFF. CDR3 coding DNA: TGTGCCAGCAGCCACTCTGACAATGAGCAGTTCTTC.

The chain is built from TRBV5-3 and TRBJ2-5; D is possibly TRBD1 (6 bases). TRBV5-3 is treated as an ORF (open reading frame) with a function not yet certain. CDR3 length equals 14 residues. V lost 0 bases and J 5 bases, leaving 11 bases between the germline ends. CDR3 amino acids: CARSLEGVRETQYF. The CDR3 DNA is TGTGCCAGAAGCTTGGAGGGGGTTCGGGAGACCCAGTACTTC.

This chain connects TRBV7-8 to TRBJ2-7; D may be TRBD2 (6 bases). The CDR3 has 15 amino acids. The germline CDR1 and CDR2 sequences are SGHVS and FQNEAQ. V lost 1 base and J lost 4, with 14 bases in between. CDR3 protein: CASSLVAAGPYEQYF. The DNA for the CDR3 is TGTGCCAGCAGCTTAGTGGCGGCGGGGCCTTACGAGCAGTACTTC.

This CDR3 reads CASSRTSSLSYEQYF. The DNA of the CDR3 is TGTGCCAGCAGTAGGACTAGCTCCCTCTCCTACGAGCAGTACTTC. The genes are TRBV2 and TRBJ2-7; TRBD2 agrees at 8 bases. V lost 5 bases to trimming and J lost 0 bases; unmatched junction nucleotides: 6. The CDR3 covers 15 residues. Germline V gives CDR1 SNHLY, CDR2 FYNNEI. The full variable domain, its missing parts supplied by reference TRBV2 and TRBJ2-7, is EPEVTQTPSHQVTQMGQEVILRCVPISNHLYFYWYRQILGQKVEFLVSFYNNEISEKSEIFDDQFSVERPDGSNFTLKIRSTKLEDSAMYFCASSRTSSLSYEQYFGPGTRLTVT.

V usage is TRBV5-1 and J usage is TRBJ2-3, with no clear D. CDR3 length: 13 residues. V was shortened by 6 bases and J by 1 base, with 9 bases between the two germline ends. Germline lookup yields CDR1 SGHRS and CDR2 YFSETQ. DNA of the CDR3: TGCGCCAGCACGACGAAAGGCACAGATACGCAGTATTTT. Its protein is CASTTKGTDTQYF.

This clone showed up just once. V is TRBV25-1 and J is TRBJ2-2, with TRBD1 matching over 9 bases. Trimming cost V 4 bases and J 4 bases; bases outside gene matches: 1. Per germline, CDR1 MGHDK and CDR2 SYGVNS. There are 14 residues in the CDR3. The CDR3 DNA sequence: TGTGCCAGCAGTGCGACAGGGGGCACCGGGGAGCTGTTTTTT. It is translated as CASSATGGTGELFF. The full variable domain, rest sourced from reference TRBV25-1 and TRBJ2-2, is EADIYQTPRYLVIGTGKKITLECSQTMGHDKMYWYQQDPGMELHLIHYSYGVNSTEKGDLSSESTVSRIRTEHFPLTLESARPSHTSQYLCASSATGGTGELFFGEGSRLTVL.

This chain uses TRBV27 with TRBJ2-1; D perhaps matches TRBD1 (6 bases). Germline CDR1 reads MNHEY; CDR2 reads SMNVEV (reference sequence). Trimming shortened V by 5 bases and J by 3 bases, and 20 bases separated the two germline ends. The CDR3 is made up of 17 amino acids. CDR3 sequence: CASSPYRETGLYNEQFF. In DNA, the CDR3 is TGTGCCAGCAGTCCATATCGCGAGACAGGACTCTACAATGAGCAGTTCTTC.

The chain is built from TRBV9 and TRBJ1-3; 7 bases agree with TRBD1. Trimming cost V 3 bases and J 0 bases; bases outside gene matches: 6. The CDR3 loop spans 16 amino acids. Germline V lookup: CDR1 SGDLS, CDR2 YYNGEE. CDR3 in amino acids: CASSAGGTDSGNTIYF. CDR3 sequence (DNA): TGTGCCAGCAGCGCCGGAGGGACAGACTCTGGAAACACCATATATTTT. Filled out from reference TRBV9 and TRBJ1-3, the complete variable domain reads DSGVTQTPKHLITATGQRVTLRCSPRSGDLSVYWYQQSLDQGLQFLIQYYNGEERAKGNILERFSAQQFPDLHSELNLSSLELGDSALYFCASSAGGTDSGNTIYFGEGSWLTVV.

The CDR3: CASSLNGRGINEKLFF. CDR3 DNA sequence: TGCGCCAGCAGCTTAAACGGCAGGGGGATTAATGAAAAACTGTTTTTT. This rearrangement joins TRBV5-1 to TRBJ1-4, with TRBD1 matching 7 bases. Germline V gene data show CDR1 as SGHRS and CDR2 as YFSETQ. CDR3 size: 16 residues. J gave up 4 bases and V 2 bases, and 8 bases lay outside the gene matches. The full variable domain, with the rest looked up from reference TRBV5-1 and TRBJ1-4, is KAGVTQTPRYLIKTRGQQVTLSCSPISGHRSVSWYQQTPGQGLQFLFEYFSETQRNKGNFPGRFSGRQFSNSRSEMNVSTLELGDSALYLCASSLNGRGINEKLFFGSGTQLSVL.

This sequence joins TRBV7-2 and TRBJ1-1; 8 bases agree with TRBD1. The J segment lost 4 bases and the V segment lost 5 bases, leaving 3 bases of the junction unmatched. The CDR3 has 13 amino acids. Germline values: CDR1 SGHTA, CDR2 FQGNSA. As DNA, the CDR3 is TGTGCCAGCAGCACGGGACAGGTCACTGAAGCTTTCTTT. It is translated as CASSTGQVTEAFF.

This rearrangement joins TRBV19 to TRBJ2-1, with D maybe TRBD1 (5 bases). Trimming took off 7 bases at V and 7 bases at J, with 11 bases between the two ends. Germline loops: CDR1 LNHDA, CDR2 SQIVND (reference sequence). The CDR3 totals 12 residues. CDR3 coding DNA: TGTGCCAGTAAAGGGGCTGGAAATGAGCAGTTCTTC. This translates into CASKGAGNEQFF.

The chain employs TRBV2 and TRBJ2-2; D is perhaps TRBD1 (6 bases). The ends were cut back, 10 bases at V and 0 bases at J, with 12 bases in the middle. This CDR3 has 14 amino acids. CDR1 SNHLY and CDR2 FYNNEI come from the germline V gene. The CDR3 DNA reads as TGTGCCACCATGCAGGGGTCGAACACCGGGGAGCTGTTTTTT. Protein product: CATMQGSNTGELFF.